The T cell receptor (beta chain) described here comes from a study of cytomegalovirus exposure and HLA in healthy donors. Overall study results and limits: Reportedly, TCR beta sequences accurately predicted HLA-A and HLA-B alleles in most subjects. After further analysis at a later stage, 16,951 TCR beta sequences were associated with HLA alleles at 0.05 false discovery rate. Three chains tied to CMV proved CMV antigen-specific in vitro.

There are 14 residues in the CDR3. Looked up from germline, CDR1 is WNHNN and CDR2 is SYGVQD (reference sequence). The J segment lost 6 bases and the V segment lost 6 bases, leaving 9 bases of the junction unmatched. A note on this clone: What it binds is not known.

PCR was performed using 60 Vbeta and 13 Jbeta primers. The method was immunoSEQ multiplex PCR; TCRdb's version includes in-frame clones alone and lacks a portion of them. This sample has about 250,000 clones; about 90% occur once, and the top ten carry around 1.7%. The V call is TRBV10-1, the J call TRBJ1-2, with 8 bases matching TRBD1. The source of this sequence is a girl under 10 years old in good health and CMV-seronegative. Sequencing was performed on PBMCs. The CDR3 region has the DNA TGCGCCAGCAGCCCTGGACAGGGAAGTGATGGCTACACCTTC. Amino acids: CASSPGQGSDGYTF.